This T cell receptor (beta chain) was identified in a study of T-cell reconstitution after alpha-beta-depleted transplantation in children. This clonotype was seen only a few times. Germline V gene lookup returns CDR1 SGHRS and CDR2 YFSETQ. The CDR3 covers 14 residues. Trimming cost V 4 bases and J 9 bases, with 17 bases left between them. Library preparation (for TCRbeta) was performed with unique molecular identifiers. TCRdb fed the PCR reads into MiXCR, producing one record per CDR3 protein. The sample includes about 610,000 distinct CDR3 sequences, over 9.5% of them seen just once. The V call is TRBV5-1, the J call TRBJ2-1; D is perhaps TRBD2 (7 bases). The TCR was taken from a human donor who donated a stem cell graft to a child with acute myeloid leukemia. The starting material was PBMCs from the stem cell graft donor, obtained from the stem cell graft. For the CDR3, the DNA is TGCGCCAGCAGCCGAATCGAGGGGGAGGGTGAGCAGTTCTTC. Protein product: CASSRIEGEGEQFF.